A single sample gave rise to the 14 T cell receptor beta chains below, sequenced in a study of blood T cells in healthy people across ages. Combining a sample-barcoded 5' primer with a J-beta primer mix, a second PCR ran for roughly 6 to 12 cycles. TCRdb used MiXCR to reprocess the 5' RACE reads, holding one entry per CDR3 protein. The data hold about 730,000 distinct CDR3 sequences, with approximately 39% observed a single time. The sample was blood. All receptors come from a woman aged 55-70 years in good health.

This clonotype was counted between two and nine times. V usage is TRBV18 and J usage is TRBJ2-5; 12 nucleotides agree with TRBD2. The junction had 13 bases not matched to a gene; V was cut back by 6 bases and J by 11 bases. The CDR3 spans 15 residues. CDR1 is KGHSH, CDR2 LQKENI, per germline. The chain's CDR3 is CASSQTSGRSGEQYF. The CDR3 region has the DNA TGTGCCAGCTCCCAAACTAGCGGGAGGTCCGGGGAGCAGTACTTC.

This clonotype was detected only a few times. This chain connects TRBV25-1 to TRBJ2-6, with 7 bases identical to TRBD2. Germline loops: CDR1 MGHDK, CDR2 SYGVNS. The CDR3 has 14 amino acids. With V trimmed by 9 bases and J by 4 bases, 6 bases remained unmatched. CDR3 loop: CARRQAGGANVLTF. For the CDR3, the DNA is TGTGCCAGACGACAAGCGGGGGGGGCCAACGTCCTGACTTTC.

This rearrangement joins TRBV3-1 to TRBJ2-5; unclear D gene. Germline assignment: CDR1 LGHDT and CDR2 YNNKEL (reference sequence). Trimming took 1 base from V and 5 from J, leaving 5 bases between them. The CDR3 totals 12 residues. The CDR3 DNA is TGTGCCAGCAGCCAAGGGACGGAGACCCAGTACTTC. Protein product: CASSQGTETQYF.

V usage is TRBV7-2 and J usage is TRBJ2-1, with 12 bases identical to TRBD1. The CDR3 is 17 amino acids. Trimming took 5 bases from V and 8 from J; bases not matched to a gene: 13. Germline V gene data show CDR1 as SGHTA and CDR2 as FQGNSA. The chain's CDR3 is CASSPSPGQGARDEQFF. The CDR3 DNA follows: TGTGCCAGCAGCCCCTCACCGGGACAGGGGGCTCGGGATGAGCAGTTCTTC.

This clonotype was seen more than once but under ten times. V usage is TRBV12-3 or TRBV12-4 and J usage is TRBJ2-7, with 7 bases fitting TRBD1. CDR3 length: 16 amino acids. With V trimmed by 6 bases and J by 1 base, 12 bases remained unmatched. The CDR3 DNA sequence: TGTGCCAGCAGACTTTCGGCACAGGGGCCGTCCTACGAGCAGTACTTC. This gives the protein CASRLSAQGPSYEQYF.

The chain is built from TRBV7-9 and TRBJ2-7; TRBD2 aligns across 10 bases. Germline V CDR1 and CDR2: SEHNR, FQNEAQ (reference sequence). The CDR3 consists of 15 residues. With V trimmed by 5 bases and J by 5 bases, 9 bases remained unmatched. The CDR3 DNA follows: TGTGCCAGCAGCATGACCAGCGGGGGGGCCCACGAGCAGTACTTC. This encodes CASSMTSGGAHEQYF.

The chain couples TRBV5-6 to TRBJ1-2; 8 bases are a match to TRBD1. The ends lost 6 bases at V and 4 bases at J; junction bases unmatched: 8. Germline V CDR1 and CDR2: SGHDT, YYEEEE. The CDR3 length is 14 residues. In nucleotides, the CDR3 is TGTGCCAGCAATAGGGGACAGGCCTCCTATGGCTACACCTTC. It encodes CASNRGQASYGYTF. The variable domain in full, completed from reference TRBV5-6 and TRBJ1-2, reads DAGVTQSPTHLIKTRGQQVTLRCSPKSGHDTVSWYQQALGQGPQFIFQYYEEEERQRGNFPDRFSGHQFPNYSSELNVNALLLGDSALYLCASNRGQASYGYTFGSGTRLTVV.

This clonotype was seen a few times. The chain uses TRBV6-2 or TRBV6-3 and TRBJ1-6; D gene ambiguous. This CDR3 region has 14 residues. Germline V lookup: CDR1 MNHEY, CDR2 SVGEGT. V shed 0 bases and J shed 5 bases, with 5 bases lying between them. The CDR3 DNA reads TGTGCCAGCAGTTACTCCCCGGATAATTCACCCCTCCACTTT. Its protein product is CASSYSPDNSPLHF.

The chain is built from TRBV27 and TRBJ1-4, with 7 bases matching TRBD1. The V gene end was trimmed by 5 bases and the J gene end by 0 bases; junction bases not matched to a gene: 3. This CDR3 is built from 15 residues. Germline V gives CDR1 MNHEY, CDR2 SMNVEV (reference sequence). The CDR3 DNA reads as TGTGCCAGCAGTCCCCAGGGGGCAACTAATGAAAAACTGTTTTTT. This gives the protein CASSPQGATNEKLFF.

CDR3 sequence (DNA): TGTGCCAGCAGCCAAGATCTGCTAGGCCCGCCAGATACGCAGTATTTT. It is translated as CASSQDLLGPPDTQYF. This rearrangement joins TRBV3-1 to TRBJ2-3; D unclear. V shed 0 bases and J shed 4 bases, with 14 bases lying between them. CDR1 is LGHDT, CDR2 YNNKEL, per germline (reference sequence). The CDR3 has 16 residues.

The J gene is TRBJ2-1, the V gene TRBV10-3; TRBD2 matches 13 bases. V gave up 11 bases and J gave up 6 bases; unmatched junction bases: 13. The V gene's germline CDR1 is ENHRY and CDR2 SYGVKD. The CDR3 spans 16 residues. Written as DNA, the CDR3 is TGTGCCCACGGGGCGGGGACTAGCGGGAAAATCAATGAGCAGTTCTTC. It codes for CAHGAGTSGKINEQFF.

The rearrangement links TRBV5-1 to TRBJ2-3; D is perhaps TRBD2 (6 bases). Germline V gene data show CDR1 as SGHRS and CDR2 as YFSETQ. V lost 7 bases, J lost 2 bases, and 8 bases lay in between. This CDR3 has 12 amino acids. The DNA of the CDR3 is TGCGCCAGCGGGGACTTCACAGATACGCAGTATTTT. It specifies CASGDFTDTQYF.

In the case of this clonotype: A much larger clone is a single base away; this may be a read error. The chain links TRBV20-1 to TRBJ2-3; no firm D call. This CDR3 region has 13 residues. Germline loops: CDR1 DFQATT, CDR2 SNEGSKA (reference sequence). Trimming cost V 6 bases and J 5 bases, with 15 bases left between them. CDR3 DNA: TGCAGTGCATCACGAGTGGTTGGAGATACGCAGTATTTT. Amino acids: CSASRVVGDTQYF.

This clonotype was detected ten times or more. The chain has TRBV20-1 and TRBJ2-5; 8 nucleotides line up with TRBD2. CDR3 length: 15 amino acids. The V and J ends lost 7 bases and 4 bases, in that order; junction bases with no gene match: 14. The germline V gene has CDR1 DFQATT and CDR2 SNEGSKA (reference sequence). This CDR3 reads CSGKTAGANGETQYF. In DNA, the CDR3 is TGCAGTGGGAAGACAGCGGGGGCGAATGGAGAGACCCAGTACTTC.